This T cell receptor beta chain was obtained from a study of beta chain features in type 1 diabetes. Every isolated RNA sample was fully reverse transcribed, so sequencing captured expressed TCRB transcripts. TCRdb's table, derived via immunoSEQ multiplex PCR, lists solely in-frame clones and lacks some. The table lists about 230,000 clones, roughly 9.6% of them singletons. Sorting based on CD45RO/CCR7/CD25/CD127/CD95/CD27 separated CD4+ naive, central memory, regulatory and stem cell-like memory cells. The receptor's source is a young woman in good health. The sample was naive CD4+ T cells from blood.

The CDR3 protein is CATSRDRGGLAGAEQYF. Here the CDR3 DNA reads TGTGCCACCAGCAGAGATAGAGGGGGACTAGCGGGAGCCGAGCAGTACTTC. The rearrangement joins TRBV15 to TRBJ2-7; 14 bases align to TRBD2. The V gene's germline CDR1 is LNHNV and CDR2 YYDKDF (reference sequence). Losses at the gene ends were 0 bases for V and 6 bases for J; bases not matched to a gene: 7. The CDR3 is made up of 17 amino acids.